A selection of T cell receptor beta chains follows, all from one sample in a study of CD8+ T cells in alopecia areata. Measured with immunoSEQ multiplex PCR; TCRdb has only the in-frame clones, and not every one. The table has more than 110,000 clones, about 59% seen once. The sample consisted of CD8+ T cells sorted from blood, taken at week 4, from a patient treated with tofacitinib. These receptors were obtained from a human donor with alopecia areata. The CDR3 runs from the conserved cysteine through the conserved F or W. D genes are given only for firm matches. Clone size is stated in some rows and not others, as once, few, many or a class when expanded.

j_call: TRBJ2-7
v_call: TRBV11-2
clone_size: once
d_call: TRBD1
cdr3_nt: TGTGCCAGCAGCTTAGATTTGGGGACAGGGGACGAGCAGTACTTC
cdr3_aa: CASSLDLGTGDEQYF

j_call: TRBJ1-3
v_call: TRBV6-1
clone_size: .
d_call: .
cdr3_nt: TGTGCCAGCAGTGAGGCTGCCGACTCTGGAAACACCATATATTTT
cdr3_aa: CASSEAADSGNTIYF

j_call: TRBJ2-5
v_call: TRBV7-8
clone_size: few
d_call: .
cdr3_nt: TGTGCCAGCAGCCCCAGACAGTCCCGGGAGACCCAGTACTTC
cdr3_aa: CASSPRQSRETQYF

j_call: TRBJ2-7
v_call: TRBV5-1
clone_size: .
d_call: TRBD1
cdr3_nt: TGCGCCAGCAGCCTCAGGGGGCTCGGGGACGAGCAGTACTTC
cdr3_aa: CASSLRGLGDEQYF

j_call: TRBJ1-5
v_call: TRBV6-5
clone_size: .
d_call: .
cdr3_nt: TGTGCCAGCAGAACTGGACAGAGCAATCAGCCCCAGCATTTT
cdr3_aa: CASRTGQSNQPQHF

j_call: TRBJ2-3
v_call: TRBV9
clone_size: .
d_call: .
cdr3_nt: TGTGCCAGCAGCGTAGAAGGTGGCACAGATACGCAGTATTTT
cdr3_aa: CASSVEGGTDTQYF

j_call: TRBJ2-7
v_call: TRBV9
clone_size: few
d_call: TRBD1
cdr3_nt: TGTGCCAGCAGCGTAAGGACAGGGGGCCCCCTTCACGAGCAGTACTTC
cdr3_aa: CASSVRTGGPLHEQYF

j_call: TRBJ2-7
v_call: TRBV9
clone_size: .
d_call: .
cdr3_nt: TGTGCCAGCAGCGCCGGTTTGGGACCCTCCTACGAGCAGTACTTC
cdr3_aa: CASSAGLGPSYEQYF

j_call: TRBJ2-5
v_call: TRBV7-9
clone_size: .
d_call: .
cdr3_nt: TGTGCCAGCAGCTTCAGCGTGACCCAGTACTTC
cdr3_aa: CASSFSVTQYF

j_call: TRBJ2-5
v_call: TRBV6-6
clone_size: .
d_call: .
cdr3_nt: TGTGCCAGCACTATCGGGGGGCCAGAGACCCAGTACTTC
cdr3_aa: CASTIGGPETQYF

j_call: TRBJ2-7
v_call: TRBV30
clone_size: .
d_call: TRBD2
cdr3_nt: TGTGCCTGGAGAATAGCGGGCCTCGGGGAGCAGTACTTC
cdr3_aa: CAWRIAGLGEQYF

j_call: TRBJ1-5
v_call: TRBV9
clone_size: .
d_call: .
cdr3_nt: TGTGCCAGCAGCGTAGATGGGGGGCCTGGACAGCCCCAGCATTTT
cdr3_aa: CASSVDGGPGQPQHF

j_call: TRBJ2-7
v_call: TRBV27
clone_size: .
d_call: TRBD1
cdr3_nt: TGTGCCAGCAGTCCAGGACAGGGTCGCTACGAGCAGTACTTC
cdr3_aa: CASSPGQGRYEQYF

j_call: TRBJ2-5
v_call: TRBV5-1
clone_size: few
d_call: .
cdr3_nt: TGCGCCAGCAGCTTGGAAGGGGGGCTGGGTGAGACCCAGTACTTC
cdr3_aa: CASSLEGGLGETQYF

j_call: TRBJ1-1
v_call: TRBV6-6
clone_size: .
d_call: .
cdr3_nt: TGTGCCAGCAGACAAAGGGGGGGGAACACTGAAGCTTTCTTT
cdr3_aa: CASRQRGGNTEAFF

j_call: TRBJ2-1
v_call: TRBV29-1
clone_size: .
d_call: .
cdr3_nt: TGCAGCGTTGACGGGTGGGGGTCGAGCTCCTACAATGAGCAGTTCTTC
cdr3_aa: CSVDGWGSSSYNEQFF

j_call: TRBJ1-1
v_call: TRBV14
clone_size: .
d_call: .
cdr3_nt: TGTGCCAGCAGCCAAAGTGGGTTTGGCACTGAAGCTTTCTTT
cdr3_aa: CASSQSGFGTEAFF

j_call: TRBJ1-2
v_call: TRBV10-2
clone_size: .
d_call: .
cdr3_nt: TGCGCCAGCAGTGGTCCCTATGGCTACACCTTC
cdr3_aa: CASSGPYGYTF

j_call: TRBJ2-7
v_call: TRBV5-6
clone_size: .
d_call: .
cdr3_nt: TGTGCCAGCAGCTCATCCTCACTCTACGAGCAGTACTTC
cdr3_aa: CASSSSSLYEQYF

j_call: TRBJ2-7
v_call: TRBV27
clone_size: .
d_call: TRBD1
cdr3_nt: TGTGCCAGCAGTTCGGGACAGACCTACGAGCAGTACTTC
cdr3_aa: CASSSGQTYEQYF